This T cell receptor (beta chain) was documented in a study of blood T cell repertoires in COVID-19. Overall study: The analysed material was cDNA or gDNA that came from T cells, B-cell-depleted T cells, or PBMCs.

Libraries were prepared by immunoSEQ multiplex PCR; TCRdb keeps only in-frame clonotypes and omits some of them. The repertoire includes some 230,000 clones, roughly 84% of them detected once, and about 0.91% sits in the top ten. V lost 5 bases and J 1 base, leaving 20 bases between the germline ends. The CDR3 contains 17 residues. Germline V gene lookup returns CDR1 SGHTA and CDR2 FQGNSA. The receptor was derived from a man aged 35 to 55 with acute or convalescent COVID-19. Sequences were obtained from peripheral blood. The gene calls are TRBV7-2 and TRBJ1-1, with D possibly matching TRBD1 (6 bases). CDR3: CASSQEQTWGPNTEAFF. The CDR3 DNA follows: TGTGCCAGCAGCCAGGAGCAAACATGGGGGCCGAACACTGAAGCTTTCTTT.